This is a list of T cell receptor beta chains from one sample in a study of T cell responses to AZD1222 COVID-19 vaccine. Sequenced by immunoSEQ multiplex PCR; TCRdb stores in-frame clones only, minus some. The data contain approximately 64,000 clones, 75% to 95% of them singletons. The material sequenced was peripheral blood, taken 28 days after the second dose of the MenACWY control vaccine. The source is an adult who received the MenACWY meningococcal vaccine as a control. Both conserved end residues are part of each CDR3. D genes are given only for firm matches. Rows may omit the clone size; those that give it use once, few, many or a size class.

abundance	d_gene	v_gene	j_gene	CDR3nt	CDR3aa
-	-	TRBV6-5	TRBJ1-1	TGTGCCAGCAGTTACCCCGGGGCGAGGAGAATCACTGAAGCTTTCTTT	CASSYPGARRITEAFF
-	-	TRBV7-9	TRBJ1-2	TGTGCCAGCAGCGAAAACGCATTGAGCTACACCTTC	CASSENALSYTF
few	-	TRBV13	TRBJ2-1	TGTGCCAGCAGCTTAGAATACAGCAATGAGCAGTTCTTC	CASSLEYSNEQFF
-	-	TRBV28	TRBJ2-2	TGTGCCAGCTCCTCCTTTCAAACCGGGGAGCTGTTTTTT	CASSSFQTGELFF
-	TRBD2	TRBV5-1	TRBJ2-2	TGCGCCAGCGATGCTGGGACTAGCGGGAGAGCGAACACCGGGGAGCTGTTTTTT	CASDAGTSGRANTGELFF
-	-	TRBV7-3	TRBJ2-6	TGTGCCAGCTCCCCTGGGGCCAACGTCCTGACTTTC	CASSPGANVLTF
-	-	TRBV21-1	TRBJ2-3	TGTGCCAGCAGCTCCGGGGATACGCAGTATTTT	CASSSGDTQYF
few	-	TRBV7-9	TRBJ1-1	TGTGCCAGCAGCTTAGTGAACCCGGGGCAGGCAGCTTTCTTT	CASSLVNPGQAAFF
-	-	TRBV10-1	TRBJ1-1	TGCGCCAGCAGTGATTTGAACACTGAAGCTTTCTTT	CASSDLNTEAFF
-	-	TRBV7-2	TRBJ2-1	TGTGCCAGCAGCTTAGTTGAGGTATTCGGTGAGCAGTTCTTC	CASSLVEVFGEQFF
once	-	TRBV6-6	TRBJ1-2	TGTGCCAGAGGGTTACTCTATGGCTACACCTTC	CARGLLYGYTF
-	-	TRBV12-3/TRBV12-4	TRBJ2-7	TGTGCCAGCAGCCCCACCGGTGGGGAGCAGTACTTC	CASSPTGGEQYF
-	-	TRBV2	TRBJ1-1	TGTGCCAGCAGTGGGTACCGGGAGAACACTGAAGCTTTCTTT	CASSGYRENTEAFF
-	-	TRBV3-1/TRBV3-2	TRBJ2-3	TGTGCCAGCAGCCTCCGGGTCACCCACACAGATACGCAGTATTTT	CASSLRVTHTDTQYF
-	-	TRBV28	TRBJ1-2	TGTGCCAGCAGTTTAGGCAGTGGTGGAACAGGCACGTATGGCTACACCTTC	CASSLGSGGTGTYGYTF
-	-	TRBV4-1	TRBJ2-2	TGCGCCAGCAGCCAAGTAGGGACCGGGGAGCTGTTTTTT	CASSQVGTGELFF
-	-	TRBV4-1	TRBJ1-1	TGCGCCAGCAGCCAAGGGGGCGAGACTGAAGCTTTCTTT	CASSQGGETEAFF
-	TRBD2	TRBV6-5	TRBJ2-5	TGTGCCAGCAGGAGAGCGGGAAGGGGTCCCCAGTACTTC	CASRRAGRGPQYF
-	TRBD2	TRBV29-1	TRBJ2-7	TGCAGCGTGGCGAAGGGGACTAGCGGTTACGAGCAGTACTTC	CSVAKGTSGYEQYF
-	-	TRBV27	TRBJ1-2	TGTGCCAGCAGTCCCCGAAGGACAGACTATGGCTACACCTTC	CASSPRRTDYGYTF
-	-	TRBV5-1	TRBJ1-4	TGCGCCAGCAGCCCCGGGGGGTTTGATGAAAAACTGTTTTTT	CASSPGGFDEKLFF
-	TRBD1	TRBV3-1/TRBV3-2	TRBJ1-6	TGTGCCAGCAGCAGACAGGGGGAACTGGGATCACCCCTCCACTTT	CASSRQGELGSPLHF
-	-	TRBV27	TRBJ2-2	TGTGCCAGCAGTGTCATACGTACCGGGGAGCTGTTTTTT	CASSVIRTGELFF
-	-	TRBV11-2	TRBJ1-6	TGTGCCAGCAGCTTAGTGGCAGGGTATTCACCCCTCCACTTT	CASSLVAGYSPLHF
-	-	TRBV2	TRBJ1-6	TGTGCCAGCAGTGAAGTGGCTAATTCACCCCTCCACTTT	CASSEVANSPLHF
-	TRBD1	TRBV28	TRBJ1-6	TGTGCCAGCAGTTTTCGGGACAGGGAGAGGTCACCCCTCCACTTT	CASSFRDRERSPLHF
-	-	TRBV27	TRBJ1-5	TGTGCCAGCAGCCTAAGTTCCGATCAGCCCCAGCATTTT	CASSLSSDQPQHF
-	-	TRBV3-1/TRBV3-2	TRBJ2-2	TGTGCCAGCAGGCCTTCGGGCACCGGGGAGCTGTTTTTT	CASRPSGTGELFF
few	-	TRBV28	TRBJ1-2	TGTGCCAGCAGTCCCCAACAGGACCCTTTCGTCTATGGCTACACCTTC	CASSPQQDPFVYGYTF
-	-	TRBV18	TRBJ1-4	TGTGCCAGCTCACCACCATCCGAAAAACTGTTTTTT	CASSPPSEKLFF
-	TRBD1	TRBV7-9	TRBJ1-1	TGTGCCAGCAAGGGACAGGGGGGGAACACTGAAGCTTTCTTT	CASKGQGGNTEAFF
-	-	TRBV7-9	TRBJ1-4	TGTGCCAGCAGCTTAGCGACAGGTGAAAAACTGTTTTTT	CASSLATGEKLFF
-	TRBD1	TRBV12-5	TRBJ2-4	TGTGCTAGTGCCCTCGGGACAGGGGAAAACATTCAGTACTTC	CASALGTGENIQYF
-	TRBD1	TRBV5-4	TRBJ2-1	TGTGCCAGCAGCCAACTCCGGGACAGTAACTACAATGAGCAGTTCTTC	CASSQLRDSNYNEQFF
-	-	TRBV2	TRBJ2-6	TGTGCCAGCAGTGAAGAGGAGACTGGGGCCAACGTCCTGACTTTC	CASSEEETGANVLTF
-	-	TRBV19	TRBJ1-4	TGTGCCAGTACCGGTGGTGCAACTAATGAAAAACTGTTTTTT	CASTGGATNEKLFF
-	TRBD1	TRBV7-3	TRBJ2-3	TGTGCCAGCAGCCAAACACTACTCGGACAGGGGCCAGATACGCAGTATTTT	CASSQTLLGQGPDTQYF
-	-	TRBV7-8	TRBJ2-7	TGTGCCAGCAGCCGTGGGATGTTTGGCTACGAGCAGTACTTC	CASSRGMFGYEQYF
-	-	TRBV27	TRBJ2-6	TGTGCCAGCAGTTCTGGGGCCAACGTCCTGACTTTC	CASSSGANVLTF
-	-	TRBV23-1	TRBJ1-5	TGCGCCAGCAGTCTTATCCTCGGAGGTCAGCCCCAGCATTTT	CASSLILGGQPQHF
once	-	TRBV9	TRBJ2-1	TGTGCCAGCAGCGTATCTCCATCGACGGGCGATGAGCAGTTCTTC	CASSVSPSTGDEQFF
-	-	TRBV7-2	TRBJ2-7	TGTGCCAGCAGCTTATGGGGAAGCTCCTACGAGCAGTACTTC	CASSLWGSSYEQYF
-	-	TRBV28	TRBJ2-2	TGTGCCAGCAGTTTATCCGGGACACCGAACACCGGGGAGCTGTTTTTT	CASSLSGTPNTGELFF
-	-	TRBV7-2	TRBJ2-7	TGTGCCAGCAGCCCTACACCGGGCTACGAGCAGTACTTC	CASSPTPGYEQYF
-	-	TRBV7-2	TRBJ1-5	TGTGCCAGCAGCTTAGATAGGAATCAGCCCCAGCATTTT	CASSLDRNQPQHF
once	-	TRBV29-1	TRBJ1-1	TGCAGCGTTGGGGGACAGAACACTGAAGCTTTCTTT	CSVGGQNTEAFF
few	-	TRBV11-2	TRBJ2-3	TGTGCCAGCAGGGCTGGTGCAGATACGCAGTATTTT	CASRAGADTQYF
-	-	TRBV7-2	TRBJ1-2	TGTGCCAGCAGCCCCCGGGGGGGCCAGGGGTACGGCTACACCTTC	CASSPRGGQGYGYTF
-	TRBD1	TRBV5-4	TRBJ2-7	TGTGCCAGCAGCGACGGGACAGCTAGCTCCTACGAGCAGTACTTC	CASSDGTASSYEQYF
-	TRBD1	TRBV28	TRBJ1-1	TGTGCCAGCAGTTTCCTACCCGGGACAGGGGACACTGAAGCTTTCTTT	CASSFLPGTGDTEAFF
-	TRBD1	TRBV4-3	TRBJ1-1	TGCGCCAGCAGCCAAACAGGGGACACTGAAGCTTTCTTT	CASSQTGDTEAFF
-	-	TRBV28	TRBJ1-2	TGTGCCAGCGTCAGGGGCCATAACTATGGCTACACCTTC	CASVRGHNYGYTF
-	-	TRBV10-3	TRBJ1-2	TGTGCCATCGGGGCAGAGCCAAGGAGCTACACCTTC	CAIGAEPRSYTF
-	-	TRBV3-1/TRBV3-2	TRBJ1-2	TGTGCCAGCAGCCAAGAGGCAGGCGGAACGGTTGGGGGCTACACCTTC	CASSQEAGGTVGGYTF